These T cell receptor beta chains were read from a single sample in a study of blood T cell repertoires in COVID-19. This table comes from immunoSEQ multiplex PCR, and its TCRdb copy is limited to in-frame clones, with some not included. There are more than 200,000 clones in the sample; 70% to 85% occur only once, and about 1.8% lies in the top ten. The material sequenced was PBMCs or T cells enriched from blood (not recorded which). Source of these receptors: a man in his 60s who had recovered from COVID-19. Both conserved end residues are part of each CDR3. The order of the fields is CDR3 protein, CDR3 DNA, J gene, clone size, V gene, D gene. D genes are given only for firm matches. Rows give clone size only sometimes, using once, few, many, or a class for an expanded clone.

cdr3_aa: CSVQKGVENTEAFF
cdr3_nt: TGCAGCGTTCAGAAAGGGGTGGAGAACACTGAAGCTTTCTTT
j_call: TRBJ1-1
clone_size: NA
v_call: TRBV29-1
d_call: NA

cdr3_aa: CATSRVRDRSYGYTF
cdr3_nt: TGTGCCACCAGCAGAGTACGGGACAGGAGCTATGGCTACACCTTC
j_call: TRBJ1-2
clone_size: NA
v_call: TRBV15
d_call: TRBD1

cdr3_aa: CASSQVGGRAEAFF
cdr3_nt: TGCGCCAGCAGCCAAGTGGGGGGGAGAGCTGAAGCTTTCTTT
j_call: TRBJ1-1
clone_size: NA
v_call: TRBV4-3
d_call: NA

cdr3_aa: CSVEGTGGWNTEAFF
cdr3_nt: TGCAGCGTTGAAGGGACAGGGGGTTGGAACACTGAAGCTTTCTTT
j_call: TRBJ1-1
clone_size: NA
v_call: TRBV29-1
d_call: TRBD1

cdr3_aa: CASTLAGRATGELFF
cdr3_nt: TGTGCCAGCACCCTGGCAGGCCGTGCCACCGGGGAGCTGTTTTTT
j_call: TRBJ2-2
clone_size: NA
v_call: TRBV2
d_call: NA

cdr3_aa: CAISDSGQGQLNTGELFF
cdr3_nt: NA
j_call: TRBJ2-2
clone_size: NA
v_call: TRBV10-3
d_call: NA

cdr3_aa: CASSQDRVYEQYF
cdr3_nt: TGTGCCAGCAGCCAAGACAGGGTCTACGAGCAGTACTTC
j_call: TRBJ2-7
clone_size: once
v_call: TRBV14
d_call: NA

cdr3_aa: CASSYSGFGSAFF
cdr3_nt: TGTGCCAGCAGTTACTCAGGCTTCGGGTCCGCTTTCTTT
j_call: TRBJ1-1
clone_size: NA
v_call: TRBV6-5
d_call: NA

cdr3_aa: CASGLNARQGYTF
cdr3_nt: TGTGCTAGTGGTTTGAACGCAAGACAGGGCTACACCTTC
j_call: TRBJ1-2
clone_size: few
v_call: TRBV12-5
d_call: NA

cdr3_aa: CASSFGGENEKLFF
cdr3_nt: TGTGCCAGCAGCTTCGGAGGGGAGAATGAAAAACTGTTTTTT
j_call: TRBJ1-4
clone_size: NA
v_call: TRBV5-6
d_call: NA

cdr3_aa: CASSIGQGKIFF
cdr3_nt: TGTGCCAGTAGTATTGGGCAGGGTAAGATCTTCTTC
j_call: TRBJ2-1
clone_size: once
v_call: TRBV19
d_call: NA

cdr3_aa: CASSQAWGQGGANVLTF
cdr3_nt: TGCGCCAGCAGCCAAGCGTGGGGTCAGGGGGGGGCCAACGTCCTGACTTTC
j_call: TRBJ2-6
clone_size: NA
v_call: TRBV4-3
d_call: NA

cdr3_aa: CASKTSGGGTDTQYF
cdr3_nt: TGTGCCAGCAAGACTAGCGGGGGAGGCACAGATACGCAGTATTTT
j_call: TRBJ2-3
clone_size: NA
v_call: TRBV5-8
d_call: TRBD2

cdr3_aa: CASSGQGANTEAFF
cdr3_nt: TGCGCCAGCAGCGGACAGGGGGCGAACACTGAAGCTTTCTTT
j_call: TRBJ1-1
clone_size: NA
v_call: TRBV5-1
d_call: TRBD1

cdr3_aa: CASSPAGGRREKAFF
cdr3_nt: TGTGCCAGCAGCCCGGCCGGGGGGCGCCGAGAAAAAGCTTTCTTT
j_call: TRBJ1-1
clone_size: NA
v_call: TRBV5-4
d_call: NA

cdr3_aa: CASSQGAVLTDTQYF
cdr3_nt: TGTGCCAGCAGCCAAGGGGCCGTTTTGACAGATACGCAGTATTTT
j_call: TRBJ2-3
clone_size: NA
v_call: TRBV3-1/TRBV3-2
d_call: NA

cdr3_aa: CAISDLGGLQETQYF
cdr3_nt: TGTGCCATCAGTGATTTGGGGGGACTCCAAGAGACCCAGTACTTC
j_call: TRBJ2-5
clone_size: NA
v_call: TRBV10-3
d_call: NA

cdr3_aa: CASSWQGQKLFF
cdr3_nt: TGTGCCAGCAGCTGGCAGGGCCAAAAACTGTTTTTT
j_call: TRBJ1-4
clone_size: NA
v_call: TRBV5-6
d_call: NA

cdr3_aa: CASSLAWTSEYF
cdr3_nt: TGTGCCAGCAGCTTGGCCTGGACTAGCGAATACTTC
j_call: TRBJ2-7
clone_size: NA
v_call: TRBV5-8
d_call: TRBD2

cdr3_aa: CASSLAGVSTNTGELFF
cdr3_nt: TGTGCCAGCAGCCTGGCGGGTGTCAGTACAAACACCGGGGAGCTGTTTTTT
j_call: TRBJ2-2
clone_size: NA
v_call: TRBV5-4
d_call: NA

cdr3_aa: CAISRTENQPQHF
cdr3_nt: TGTGCCATCAGTAGGACAGAGAATCAGCCCCAGCATTTT
j_call: TRBJ1-5
clone_size: NA
v_call: TRBV10-3
d_call: NA

cdr3_aa: CASSPLFQGQGDTQYF
cdr3_nt: TGTGCCAGCTCACCACTTTTTCAGGGGCAAGGAGATACGCAGTATTTT
j_call: TRBJ2-3
clone_size: NA
v_call: TRBV18
d_call: NA

cdr3_aa: CASSSWEGTNYGYTF
cdr3_nt: TGTGCCAGCAGCTCCTGGGAGGGAACTAACTATGGCTACACCTTC
j_call: TRBJ1-2
clone_size: NA
v_call: TRBV7-6
d_call: NA

cdr3_aa: CASSLQGWSEKLFF
cdr3_nt: TGTGCCAGCAGTCTACAGGGATGGAGTGAAAAACTGTTTTTT
j_call: TRBJ1-4
clone_size: once
v_call: TRBV2
d_call: NA

cdr3_aa: CASSTSKGESGNTIYF
cdr3_nt: TGTGCCAGTAGTACATCAAAGGGGGAGAGTGGAAACACCATATATTTT
j_call: TRBJ1-3
clone_size: NA
v_call: TRBV19
d_call: NA

cdr3_aa: CASSKGGGYGYTF
cdr3_nt: TGTGCCAGCAGCAAAGGTGGAGGCTATGGCTACACCTTC
j_call: TRBJ1-2
clone_size: NA
v_call: TRBV21-1
d_call: NA

cdr3_aa: CASSIEGVAFF
cdr3_nt: TGTGCCAGTAGTATCGAGGGGGTCGCTTTCTTT
j_call: TRBJ1-1
clone_size: few
v_call: TRBV19
d_call: NA

cdr3_aa: CASSPRAGGGTDTQYF
cdr3_nt: TGTGCCAGCTCACCGAGAGCGGGGGGCGGGACAGATACGCAGTATTTT
j_call: TRBJ2-3
clone_size: NA
v_call: TRBV18
d_call: TRBD2

cdr3_aa: CASSGTGGVYEQYF
cdr3_nt: TGTGCCAGCAGTGGTACAGGAGGGGTCTACGAGCAGTACTTC
j_call: TRBJ2-7
clone_size: NA
v_call: TRBV2
d_call: NA

cdr3_aa: CSVEETGGRTEAFF
cdr3_nt: TGCAGCGTTGAAGAAACCGGGGGTCGCACTGAAGCTTTCTTT
j_call: TRBJ1-1
clone_size: NA
v_call: TRBV29-1
d_call: NA

cdr3_aa: CASSQEQGRRPQHF
cdr3_nt: TGTGCCAGCAGCCAAGAACAGGGTCGCCGGCCCCAGCATTTT
j_call: TRBJ1-5
clone_size: NA
v_call: TRBV4-2
d_call: NA

cdr3_aa: CASSQGTAFNYGYTF
cdr3_nt: TGTGCCAGTAGTCAAGGGACAGCTTTCAACTATGGCTACACCTTC
j_call: TRBJ1-2
clone_size: NA
v_call: TRBV19
d_call: TRBD1

cdr3_aa: CARSLAGTGELFF
cdr3_nt: TGTGCCAGAAGCTTGGCAGGGACCGGGGAGCTGTTTTTT
j_call: TRBJ2-2
clone_size: NA
v_call: TRBV5-3
d_call: NA

cdr3_aa: CASSLDGGREETQYF
cdr3_nt: TGTGCCAGCAGCTTGGACGGGGGGCGGGAAGAGACCCAGTACTTC
j_call: TRBJ2-5
clone_size: NA
v_call: TRBV5-8
d_call: NA

cdr3_aa: CASSAPSSYEQYF
cdr3_nt: TGCGCCAGCAGTGCTCCTAGCTCCTACGAGCAGTACTTC
j_call: TRBJ2-7
clone_size: NA
v_call: TRBV10-2
d_call: NA

cdr3_aa: CASRQGVNTGELFF
cdr3_nt: TGTGCCAGCAGACAGGGGGTCAACACCGGGGAGCTGTTTTTT
j_call: TRBJ2-2
clone_size: few
v_call: TRBV6-5
d_call: TRBD1

cdr3_aa: CASSVEWTGFGYTF
cdr3_nt: TGTGCCAGCAGCGTAGAGTGGACAGGGTTTGGCTACACCTTC
j_call: TRBJ1-2
clone_size: NA
v_call: TRBV9
d_call: TRBD1

cdr3_aa: CAISAGGTGTEAFF
cdr3_nt: TGTGCCATCAGTGCTGGTGGTACGGGCACTGAAGCTTTCTTT
j_call: TRBJ1-1
clone_size: NA
v_call: TRBV10-3
d_call: NA

cdr3_aa: CATSREEGVHTF
cdr3_nt: TGTGCCACCAGCAGAGAGGAGGGAGTCCACACCTTC
j_call: TRBJ1-2
clone_size: NA
v_call: TRBV15
d_call: NA

cdr3_aa: CASSWRGQETQYF
cdr3_nt: TGTGCCAGCAGCTGGAGGGGACAAGAGACCCAGTACTTC
j_call: TRBJ2-5
clone_size: NA
v_call: TRBV7-6
d_call: NA

cdr3_aa: CASSQYRTGFPQPQHF
cdr3_nt: TGTGCCAGCAGCCAATACCGGACAGGCTTCCCTCAGCCCCAGCATTTT
j_call: TRBJ1-5
clone_size: NA
v_call: TRBV7-8
d_call: TRBD1

cdr3_aa: CASSVGGGPDSGNTIYF
cdr3_nt: TGTGCCAGCAGCGTAGGGGGAGGCCCTGACTCTGGAAACACCATATATTTT
j_call: TRBJ1-3
clone_size: NA
v_call: TRBV9
d_call: NA

cdr3_aa: CASSRFGQYTEAFF
cdr3_nt: TGCGCCAGCAGCCGGTTCGGACAATACACTGAAGCTTTCTTT
j_call: TRBJ1-1
clone_size: NA
v_call: TRBV4-3
d_call: NA

cdr3_aa: CASSPGSETQYF
cdr3_nt: TGTGCCAGCAGCCCGGGGTCAGAGACCCAGTACTTC
j_call: TRBJ2-5
clone_size: NA
v_call: TRBV3-1/TRBV3-2
d_call: NA

cdr3_aa: CASSYSTAANYGYTF
cdr3_nt: TGTGCCAGCAGTTACTCAACGGCGGCTAACTATGGCTACACCTTC
j_call: TRBJ1-2
clone_size: NA
v_call: TRBV6-5
d_call: NA

cdr3_aa: CASSWDGGYEQYF
cdr3_nt: TGTGCCAGCAGTTGGGACGGGGGCTACGAGCAGTACTTC
j_call: TRBJ2-7
clone_size: NA
v_call: TRBV12-3/TRBV12-4
d_call: NA

cdr3_aa: CASSLRDREGYGYTF
cdr3_nt: TGTGCCAGCAGCTTGAGAGACAGGGAAGGCTATGGCTACACCTTC
j_call: TRBJ1-2
clone_size: many
v_call: TRBV7-8
d_call: TRBD1

cdr3_aa: CASSQDRGGQPQHF
cdr3_nt: TGTGCCAGCAGCCAAGATAGGGGGGGCCAGCCCCAGCATTTT
j_call: TRBJ1-5
clone_size: NA
v_call: TRBV3-1/TRBV3-2
d_call: NA

cdr3_aa: CASSYGMTTEAFF
cdr3_nt: TGTGCCAGCAGTTACGGGATGACCACTGAAGCTTTCTTT
j_call: TRBJ1-1
clone_size: NA
v_call: TRBV2
d_call: NA

cdr3_aa: CASSLEPSGVYEQYF
cdr3_nt: TGTGCCAGCAGCTTAGAGCCTAGCGGGGTCTACGAGCAGTACTTC
j_call: TRBJ2-7
clone_size: NA
v_call: TRBV7-9
d_call: TRBD2

cdr3_aa: CASVLDRAGANVLTF
cdr3_nt: TGTGCTAGTGTCCTGGACAGGGCTGGGGCCAACGTCCTGACTTTC
j_call: TRBJ2-6
clone_size: NA
v_call: TRBV12-5
d_call: TRBD1

cdr3_aa: CASSLAGVSDTQYF
cdr3_nt: TGTGCCAGCAGCTTAGCGGGGGTATCAGATACGCAGTATTTT
j_call: TRBJ2-3
clone_size: NA
v_call: TRBV13
d_call: NA

cdr3_aa: CASSFGTGGTYEQYF
cdr3_nt: TGTGCCAGCAGCTTCGGGACAGGGGGCACCTACGAGCAGTACTTC
j_call: TRBJ2-7
clone_size: NA
v_call: TRBV11-2
d_call: TRBD1